This T cell receptor (beta chain) was captured in a study of PD-1 blockade in classical Hodgkin lymphoma. Overall study context: Patients were administered nivolumab (3 mg/kg intravenously) every 2 weeks.

The data were produced by immunoSEQ multiplex PCR, yet TCRdb's version contains in-frame clones alone and is incomplete. This sample carries almost 95,000 clones, around 80% of them seen once, and the ten largest clones take approximately 15%. A remark on this clone: What it binds is unknown.

The time point denotes: cycle 4 day 1 (C4D1), after five to seven weeks of nivolumab. Relapses following autologous stem cell transplantation were seen in all patients, with brentuximab vedotin exposure varying. Study-level results: Complete responders entered with baseline diversity on par with newly diagnosed patients, the results showed.

The ends lost 6 bases at V and 1 base at J; junction bases unmatched: 12. In germline, CDR1 is SNHLY, CDR2 FYNNEI. This CDR3 contains 18 residues. The source material was peripheral blood mononuclear cells (PBMCs), sampled before the fourth cycle of nivolumab. This chain connects TRBV2 to TRBJ2-5; the match to TRBD2 covers 12 bases. This receptor was obtained from a human donor with classical Hodgkin lymphoma. The CDR3 nucleotides read TGTGCCAGCAGGGCGGGACTAGCGGGCCAGAGGGGCCAAGAGACCCAGTACTTC. It is translated as CASRAGLAGQRGQETQYF.